These 18 T cell receptor beta chains were sequenced from one sample in a study of lung T cells in sarcoidosis with Löfgren's syndrome. TCRdb reprocessed the reads via MiXCR and lists one record per CDR3 protein. Among tens of thousands of distinct CDR3 sequences listed, less than 25% were seen once. Sequenced input: CD4+ T cells from PBMCs. The source of these receptors is a human donor with sarcoidosis (Löfgren's syndrome or another form), or a control subject (not recorded which).

There are a few counts of this clonotype. J is TRBJ2-3 and V is TRBV24-1; 9 bases line up with TRBD2. Germline CDR1 and CDR2: KGHDR and SFDVKD. Germline trimming cut 2 bases from V and 0 bases from J; bases unmatched to any gene: 8. CDR3 length: 18 amino acids. CDR3 sequence reads: CATSDSRPGLASTDTQYF. Here the CDR3 DNA reads TGTGCCACCAGTGATTCACGCCCGGGACTAGCTAGCACAGATACGCAGTATTTT.

The count of this clonotype is one. A read error may explain this, as a much larger clone is one base away. The V call is TRBV20-1, the J call TRBJ1-1; D perhaps matches TRBD1 (5 bases). The CDR3 runs 13 residues. Trimming shortened V by 6 bases and J by 3 bases, and 14 bases separated the two germline ends. The germline gives CDR1 DFQATT, CDR2 SNEGSKA (reference sequence). This CDR3 reads CSAKAGAHTEAFF. The CDR3 DNA reads TGCAGTGCAAAGGCCGGGGCCCACACTGAAGCTTTCTTT.

This clonotype showed up many times. CDR3 sequence (DNA): TGTGCCAGCAGTGGGGACTGGACCGGTCAGCCCCAGCATTTT. It yields the protein CASSGDWTGQPQHF. The chain couples TRBV28 to TRBJ1-5; maybe TRBD1 (5 bases). Deletions cut 5 bases from V and 6 bases from J, with 14 bases between. The CDR3 loop spans 14 amino acids. The germline CDR1 and CDR2 sequences are MDHEN and SYDVKM.

This clonotype appeared a few times. The chain combines TRBV19 with TRBJ2-1; 9 positions agree with TRBD1. The CDR3 contains 18 residues. The trim removed 2 bases at V and 1 base at J, leaving 9 bases unmatched. Germline CDR1 and CDR2: LNHDA and SQIVND (reference sequence). The CDR3, as DNA: TGTGCCAGTAGTATACAATCGAGCGACAGGGGGTCCTACAATGAGCAGTTCTTC. Protein: CASSIQSSDRGSYNEQFF.

Ten or more counts support this clonotype. The chain recombines TRBV10-3 with TRBJ1-6, with 8 bases matching TRBD1. J lost 7 bases, V lost 2 bases, and 4 bases had no gene match. This CDR3 has 15 amino acids. The germline V gene encodes CDR1 ENHRY and CDR2 SYGVKD. CDR3 in DNA: TGTGCCATCAGTGAGGGACAGGGCTTCAATTCACCCCTCCACTTT. It encodes CAISEGQGFNSPLHF.

A word on this clonotype: This may stem from a read error, because a much larger clone lies one nucleotide away. The conserved closing phenylalanine or tryptophan is absent in this CDR3, likely reflecting a read error. This rearrangement joins TRBV7-6 to TRBJ1-5; 7 bases agree with TRBD1. The CDR3 loop spans 15 amino acids. The germline V gene encodes CDR1 SGHVS and CDR2 FNYEAQ. The CDR3 reads CASSFPGQPNQPQHS. The CDR3 bases are TGTGCTAGCAGCTTTCCGGGACAGCCTAATCAGCCCCAGCATTCT.

This clonotype has a handful of counts. This chain links TRBV11-2 with TRBJ1-1; tentatively, D is TRBD1 (6 bases). Per the germline V gene, CDR1 is SGHAT and CDR2 is FQNNGV. V lost 3 bases and J lost 4, with 12 bases in between. The CDR3 contains 14 residues. CDR3 region: CASSFGGLGTEAFF. CDR3 nucleotides: TGTGCCAGCAGCTTCGGGGGGCTAGGCACTGAAGCTTTCTTT.

This clonotype was found a few times. The chain combines TRBV28 with TRBJ2-5; D unclear. The germline V gene has CDR1 MDHEN and CDR2 SYDVKM. CDR3 length: 14 residues. V was trimmed by 7 bases and J by 1 base, leaving 13 bases between them. The CDR3 DNA follows: TGTGCCAGCACCACTCAGGCGTTCCAAGAGACCCAGTACTTC. Protein: CASTTQAFQETQYF.

This clonotype was counted at least ten times. This chain links TRBV20-1 with TRBJ2-1; D not certain. CDR1 and CDR2 from the germline V gene are DFQATT and SNEGSKA (reference sequence). V was clipped by 1 base and J by 4 bases, with 17 bases between them. There are 16 residues in the CDR3. CDR3 amino acids: CSARVLARDAYNEQFF. The CDR3 DNA follows: TGCAGTGCTAGAGTATTAGCCAGAGATGCTTACAATGAGCAGTTCTTC.

The genes are TRBV4-1 and TRBJ1-4; 8 nucleotides line up with TRBD1. The junction had 8 bases not matched to a gene; V was cut back by 1 base and J by 7 bases. The length of the CDR3 is 16 residues. Germline V gene lookup returns CDR1 MGHRA and CDR2 YSYEKL. The CDR3 protein is CASSQASTGGGEKLFF. The CDR3 coding sequence is TGCGCCAGCAGCCAAGCCAGTACAGGGGGGGGTGAAAAACTGTTTTTT.

V gene TRBV5-6 combines with J gene TRBJ1-6, with 9 bases aligning to TRBD1. With V trimmed by 5 bases and J by 8 bases, 11 bases remained unmatched. The CDR3 contains 16 residues. Germline V CDR1 and CDR2: SGHDT, YYEEEE. The CDR3 is CASSSGTGIGDSPLHF. CDR3 nucleotide sequence: TGTGCCAGCAGTTCCGGGACAGGGATTGGGGATTCACCCCTCCACTTT.

This clonotype was observed many times. The chain uses TRBV12-3 or TRBV12-4 and TRBJ2-5, with 7 bases identical to TRBD1. This CDR3 contains 15 residues. With V trimmed by 3 bases and J by 1 base, 5 bases remained unmatched. The CDR3 spells CASSLGRTGQETQYF. In DNA form, the CDR3 reads TGTGCCAGCAGTTTGGGCAGGACAGGCCAAGAGACCCAGTACTTC.

This clonotype came up many times. The chain recombines TRBV12-5 with TRBJ1-1; 9 bases agree with TRBD1. In germline, CDR1 is LGHNT, CDR2 FRNRAP. The CDR3 runs 15 residues. V was pared by 4 bases and J by 1 base, with 4 bases of the junction left unmatched. CDR3 sequence (DNA): TGTGCTAGTGGTTCCACAGGGGGCCAGAACACTGAAGCTTTCTTT. This sequence encodes CASGSTGGQNTEAFF.

This chain uses TRBV12-3 or TRBV12-4 with TRBJ1-1; D is unresolved. V was cut by 1 base and J by 11 bases, with 8 bases left in between. This CDR3 spans 11 amino acids. CDR3 nucleotides: TGTGCCAGCAGTTTAGGGACTAGCGCTTTCTTT. This sequence encodes CASSLGTSAFF.

The J gene is TRBJ2-7, the V gene TRBV19, with D unclear. The CDR3 loop spans 15 amino acids. The ends were cut back, 1 base at V and 3 bases at J, with 13 bases in the middle. The germline gives CDR1 LNHDA, CDR2 SQIVND (reference sequence). The CDR3 here is CASSIGGQKGYEQYF. In DNA, the CDR3 is TGTGCCAGTAGTATAGGCGGCCAAAAGGGCTACGAGCAGTACTTC.

This sequence joins TRBV28 and TRBJ2-5; 7 nucleotides match TRBD2. Germline V lookup: CDR1 MDHEN, CDR2 SYDVKM. The J segment lost 2 bases and the V segment lost 3 bases, leaving 0 bases of the junction unmatched. This CDR3 is built from 13 residues. CDR3 sequence reads: CASSFGRQETQYF. DNA for the CDR3: TGTGCCAGCAGTTTCGGGAGGCAAGAGACCCAGTACTTC.

This clonotype was observed many times. V and J are TRBV11-2 and TRBJ2-3, with 15 bases fitting TRBD2. The CDR3 extends over 16 amino acids. Unmatched junction bases numbered 2, after V lost 4 bases and J lost 3 bases. In germline, CDR1 is SGHAT, CDR2 FQNNGV. The CDR3 DNA reads TGTGCCAGCAGCTCAGGACTAGCGGGAGGGACAGATACGCAGTATTTT. It codes for CASSSGLAGGTDTQYF.

The chain couples TRBV5-1 to TRBJ2-7; TRBD2 agrees at 10 bases. V was clipped by 2 bases and J by 0 bases; unmatched bases: 11. This CDR3 is built from 18 residues. Germline lookup yields CDR1 SGHRS and CDR2 YFSETQ. The CDR3 DNA reads as TGCGCCAGCAGCTTTACCCCTAGCGGGGGCCGAAGCTCCTACGAGCAGTACGTC. It translates to CASSFTPSGGRSSYEQYV.